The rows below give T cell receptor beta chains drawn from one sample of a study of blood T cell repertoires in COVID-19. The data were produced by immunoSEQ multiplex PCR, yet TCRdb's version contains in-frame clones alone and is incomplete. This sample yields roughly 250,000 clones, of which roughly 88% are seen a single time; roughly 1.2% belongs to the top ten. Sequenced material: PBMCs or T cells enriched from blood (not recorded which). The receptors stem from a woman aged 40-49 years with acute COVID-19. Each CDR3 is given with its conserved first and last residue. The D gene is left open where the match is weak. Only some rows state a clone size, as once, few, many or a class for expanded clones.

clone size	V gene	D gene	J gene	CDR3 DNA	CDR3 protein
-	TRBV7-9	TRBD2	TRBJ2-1	TGTGCCAGCAGCCCCCGGGCTAGCGGGAGTGGTACTGAGCAGTTCTTC	CASSPRASGSGTEQFF
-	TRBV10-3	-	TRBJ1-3	TGTGCCATCAGTGATGGCCCATCCTCTGGAAACACCATATATTTT	CAISDGPSSGNTIYF
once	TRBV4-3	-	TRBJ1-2	TGCGCCAGCAGCCAAGATGGTTCAGGTGTCGGCTATGGCTACACCTTC	CASSQDGSGVGYGYTF
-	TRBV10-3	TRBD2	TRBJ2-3	TGTGCCATCAGTGAAGGTGGACTAGCGGACACAGATACGCAGTATTTT	CAISEGGLADTDTQYF
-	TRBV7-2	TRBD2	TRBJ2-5	TGTGCCAGCAGCCAGAACCCGGGGGGAAAGACCCAGTACTTC	CASSQNPGGKTQYF
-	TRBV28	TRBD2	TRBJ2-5	TGTGCCAGCAGTTTACCCGGACTAGCGGACCAAGAGACCCAGTACTTC	CASSLPGLADQETQYF
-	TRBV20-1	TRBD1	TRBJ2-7	TGCAGTGCTAGTCGGATTCCTTACTCTCTGGGACAGGGAAGCCCCTACGAGCAGTACTTC	CSASRIPYSLGQGSPYEQYF
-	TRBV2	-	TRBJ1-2	TGTGCCAGCAGTGGCAGGGGAAGGAACTATGGCTACACCTTC	CASSGRGRNYGYTF
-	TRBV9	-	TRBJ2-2	TGTGCCAGCGCGGCGACTCCGAACACCGGGGAGCTGTTTTTT	CASAATPNTGELFF
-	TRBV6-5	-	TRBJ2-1	TGTGCCAGCAGAGAGCAGCGGGACAATGAGCAGTTCTTC	CASREQRDNEQFF
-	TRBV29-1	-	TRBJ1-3	TGCAGCGTTGAACAGGGCTACTCTGGAAACACCATATATTTT	CSVEQGYSGNTIYF
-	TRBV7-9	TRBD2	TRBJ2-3	TGTGCCAGCAGCCCTGGACTAGCGGGAGGGGATACGCAGTATTTT	CASSPGLAGGDTQYF
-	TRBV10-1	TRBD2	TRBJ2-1	TGCGCCAGCAGTGAGTCTAGCGGGTACTACAATGAGCAGTTCTTC	CASSESSGYYNEQFF
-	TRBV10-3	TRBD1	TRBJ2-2	TGTGCCATGAGGACAGGGTCGGCTGGCGGGGAGCTGTTTTTT	CAMRTGSAGGELFF
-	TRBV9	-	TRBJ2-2	TGTGCCAGCAGCGTAGGGCCCCCCGCCGGGGAGCTGTTTTTT	CASSVGPPAGELFF
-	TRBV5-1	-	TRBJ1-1	TGCGCCAGCAGCCTACTGACAGGTTTGAACACTGAAGCTTTCTTT	CASSLLTGLNTEAFF
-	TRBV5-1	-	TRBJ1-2	TGCGCCAGCAGCTTGTCATGGGGGCGTCAGGCCCATGGCTACACCTTC	CASSLSWGRQAHGYTF
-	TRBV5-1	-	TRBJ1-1	TGCGCCAGCAGCTCCATTAGAGGCACTGAAGCTTTCTTT	CASSSIRGTEAFF
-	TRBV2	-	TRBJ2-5	TGTGCCAGCAGTCCTTTTTCGGAGACCCAGTACTTC	CASSPFSETQYF
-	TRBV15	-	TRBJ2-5	TGTGCCACCAGCAGGTACGGGAGCGGTGAGACCCAGTACTTC	CATSRYGSGETQYF
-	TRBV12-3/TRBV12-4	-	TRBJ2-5	TGTGCCAGCAGTGCGACAGGCCAAGAGACCCAGTACTTC	CASSATGQETQYF
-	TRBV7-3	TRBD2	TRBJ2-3	TGTGCCAGCAGCTCCCGCCAAGGACTAGCGGGAGCGTTGGCAGATACGCAGTATTTT	CASSSRQGLAGALADTQYF
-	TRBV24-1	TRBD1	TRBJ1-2	TGTGCCACCAGTGACCGGGACAGGGCAGGGGATGGCTACACCTTC	CATSDRDRAGDGYTF
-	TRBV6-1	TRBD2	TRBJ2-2	TGTGCCAGCAGTGAACGAGCGGGGGACACCGGGGAGCTGTTTTTT	CASSERAGDTGELFF
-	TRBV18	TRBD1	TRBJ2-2	TGTGCCAGCTCGCCCCCGGGACAGTTGAACACCGGGGAGCTGTTTTTT	CASSPPGQLNTGELFF
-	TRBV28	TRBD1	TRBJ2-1	TGTGCCAGCAGTTTGACAGGGACCGACCGATCGCGTCAGTTCTTC	CASSLTGTDRSRQFF
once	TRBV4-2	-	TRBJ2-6	TGTGCCAGCGCGCTTCTTTTCTCTGGGGCCAACGTCCTGACTTTC	CASALLFSGANVLTF
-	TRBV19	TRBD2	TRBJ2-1	TGTGCCAGTAGTATCGTAGCGGGAATCTCCTACAATGAGCAGTTCTTC	CASSIVAGISYNEQFF
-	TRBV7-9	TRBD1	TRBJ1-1	TGTGCCAGCAGCCCCGGGACAGGGTACACTGAAGCTTTCTTT	CASSPGTGYTEAFF
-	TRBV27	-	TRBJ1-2	TGTGCCAGCAGTTTAATCCGGGCGGGGCGGGGTGGTGGCTATGGCTACACCTTC	CASSLIRAGRGGGYGYTF
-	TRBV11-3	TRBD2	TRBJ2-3	TGTGCCAGCAGCCCGTGGACTAGCGGGTCGATGGCAGATACGCAGTATTTT	CASSPWTSGSMADTQYF